This TCR beta chain originates from a study of shared clonotypes between healthy human individuals (TCRdb year 2020). Regarding the study in general: A couple of women and a few men aged 18 to 49 years were included in the cohort. Each donor's leukapheresis produced roughly between roughly 0.94 and 9.5 billion PBMCs. To estimate repertoire size and how much clonotypes are shared between individuals, the study performed deep sequencing of blood TCR repertoires from 4 to 6 healthy adults. To increase sequencing depth and limit assay-specific biases, TCR repertoire library preparation and sequencing were carried out by different laboratories using diverse techniques. Per donor, three plates each were used for CD4 naive and CD4 memory, two for CD8 naive, and one for CD8 memory. The full study reports these points: Incomplete sequencing was indicated by rarefaction of sorted-subset datasets, despite the large sequencing depth. Sampling was restricted to blood, and TCR repertoires in tissue are likely to differ from TCR repertoires in blood. Pairwise subsampling indicated that sequencing depth was expected to affect the degree of clonotype sharing among donors. Because the study included only a small number of donors, the genetic and exposure-history diversity represented was limited. Sharing across four donors was observed for around 5% of naive CD4, 3.5% of naive CD8, 2% to 2.5% of memory CD4, and approximately 0.41% of memory CD8 clonotypes. Clonotypes shared by all four sorted-subset donors showed higher generation probabilities than non-shared clonotypes. Naive subsets generally had larger estimated clonotype richness than memory subsets.

Concerning this clone itself: Its specific antigen is unknown. Per-nucleotide qualities are absent, and no much larger clonotype sits a single base away.

CDR1 is given as SEHNR and CDR2 as FQNEAQ, both from the germline V gene (reference sequence). The CDR3 runs 13 amino acids, cysteine and phenylalanine included. Just CDR3 DNA is preserved here, 39 bases in frame from base 1. V loses 5 bases of germline sequence and J loses 5 bases, and the interval between the two ends is 13 bases. The donors were healthy, HIV-negative adults with no recently reported acute infections or vaccinations. Only Caucasian adults living in Nashville, Tennessee, USA were represented among the donors. CD4+ T cells were enriched by magnetic negative selection, after which naive cells were positively selected on CD45RA and the negative fraction was taken as the memory subset. After blood collection by leukapheresis, PBMCs were isolated using Ficoll-Histopaque density gradient centrifugation and then cryopreserved in the vapor phase of liquid nitrogen. Analytical flow cytometry was used to check the purity and quantity of each magnetically sorted T cell population. Genomic DNA was isolated from every sorted fraction and measured by UV absorbance on a Nanodrop 2000c.

Using the deep immunoSEQ assay, multiplex PCR amplified TCR CDR3 regions from genomic DNA. Extracted genomic DNA from each cell subset was spread evenly across all wells of several immunoSEQ 96-well plates, with each plate serving as a replicate. Each replicate PCR for sorted subsets received roughly 0.2 ug genomic DNA, equal to about 30,000 T cell genomes. Purified libraries were measured with a Qubit 3.0 fluorometer, size-checked on a Bioanalyzer 2100, and measured again with the KAPA Library Quantification kit. Every immunoSEQ 96-well plate was sequenced on a dedicated single-read 150-cycle Illumina NextSeq 550 flow cell. Concerning the study's data processing: Because the immunoSEQ output held only junctional sequences and lacked quality scores, the filtering could not match the filtering applied to full-length reads. Sequences were annotated with PyIR, a Python wrapper for IgBLAST v1.9, using IMGT germline references to assign V/J genes and CDR3. Reads were removed for weak V/J assignments (E-value above 1e-6), missing CDR3, stop codons, out-of-frame junctions, or ambiguous translated residues. A V3J clonotype was defined by an identical inferred V gene, J gene, and CDR3 amino acid sequence. The percentage overlap between two repertoires was calculated by dividing the number of shared unique clonotypes by the size of the smaller repertoire. Three approaches were used to assess repertoire richness: RTK rarefaction, the Chao1 estimator, and Recon v2.1 estimates of unobserved clonotypes. For all TCRbeta clonotypes obtained by the gDNA method from a few donors, generation probabilities were computed with OLGA. TCRdb re-hosts the immuneACCESS table, in-frame sequences only. Its copies lack some clones; in the studies checked, an unresolved V gene accounts for under half of them, and the cause for the rest is not known. Clone size and the V and J calls come from that table; the DNA yielded D and trimming. The sample table records roughly 2,500,000 clones; 93% of these occur just once. The biggest ten clones account for 0.36% of the sample.

Sequenced material: naive CD4+ T cells from PBMCs. The cell subset or site label, read with the paper, signifies: CD45RA+ positively selected. The chain links TRBV7-9 with TRBJ2-7, with the D segment identity uncertain. The sequence came from a man aged 18 to 30 in good health. Some clones in this sample may be carry-over from other donors' samples. CDR3 region: CASSPPQSNEQYF. The DNA sequence reads TGTGCCAGCAGCCCGCCACAGAGCAACGAGCAGTACTTC.